A single T cell receptor beta chain is shown here with its context. Method: immunoSEQ multiplex PCR; TCRdb's copy keeps in-frame clones and lacks some. Among 740,000 or so clones listed, roughly 73% were seen once. In germline, CDR1 is LGHNA, CDR2 YNFKEQ. With 4 bases clipped from V and 5 bases from J, the junction kept 5 bases outside the gene matches. The CDR3 is 14 amino acids. CD45RA+ naive and CD45RA-negative memory subsets were separated from CD4+ cells. This specimen belongs to a study of shared clonotypes between healthy human individuals. Sequencing was performed on memory CD4+ T cells sorted from blood. Described subset: CD45RA-negative fraction. This chain links TRBV4-2 with TRBJ2-1, with 7 bases fitting TRBD2. The sequence was obtained from a woman aged 25 to 39 in good health. The CDR3, as DNA: TGTGCCAGCAGCCTGGCTAGCGGCGACAATGAGCAGTTCTTC. It yields the protein CASSLASGDNEQFF.